The sequence of this T cell receptor (beta chain) was determined in a study of T-cell reconstitution after alpha-beta-depleted transplantation in children. This clonotype is judged medium-sized. CDR1 and CDR2 (germline): ENHRY, SYGVKD. V lost 4 bases and J lost 2, with 9 bases in between. The CDR3 consists of 14 residues. Unique molecular identifiers were built into the TCRbeta library. TCRdb re-derived calls from the PCR reads in MiXCR, one entry per CDR3 protein. The table lists some 400,000 distinct CDR3 sequences, about a fifth of them singletons. The chain is built from TRBV10-3 and TRBJ1-5, with TRBD1 as a possible D gene (6 bases). The clonotype was recovered from a human donor who donated a stem cell graft to a child with acute myeloid leukemia. The sequencing used PBMCs from the stem cell graft donor, collected from the stem cell graft. The CDR3 nucleotides are TGTGCCATCAGTGGGGAGGGGGGCAATCAGCCCCAGCATTTT. This encodes CAISGEGGNQPQHF.